The 19 T cell receptor beta chains presented below share a single source sample, sequenced in a study of metastatic and nonmetastatic thyroid tumors. TCRdb reprocessed the PCR reads using MiXCR. Of over 35,000 clones detected, less than 20% appear once; the ten largest clones hold approximately 9.8%. Each patient came to thyroid surgery without any prior treatment (of any kind). The sample consisted of tumor tissue. The source of these receptors is a female donor with papillary thyroid cancer or a benign thyroid nodule (not recorded which). Some clones in this sample may be carry-over from other donors' samples.

There are many counts of this clone. The chain couples TRBV7-2 to TRBJ2-7, with 9 bases fitting TRBD1. Germline V gene sequence: CDR1 SGHTA, CDR2 FQGNSA. This CDR3 spans 15 amino acids. The junction had 9 bases not matched to a gene; V was cut back by 4 bases and J by 5 bases. The CDR3: CASSSILDRGNEQYF. The CDR3 DNA sequence: TGTGCCAGCAGCTCAATCCTGGACAGGGGTAACGAGCAGTACTTC. Full variable domain (outside the CDR3, taken from reference TRBV7-2 and TRBJ2-7): GAGVSQSPSNKVTEKGKDVELRCDPISGHTALYWYRQSLGQGLEFLIYFQGNSAPDKSGLPSDRFSAERTGGSVSTLTIQRTQQEDSAVYLCASSSILDRGNEQYFGPGTRLTVT.

This clone came up a few times. The junction does not match germline at one end; this may be a read error. The rearrangement joins TRBV28 to TRBJ2-7; no clear D gene. The V gene's germline CDR1 is MDHEN and CDR2 SYDVKM. The CDR3 runs 16 residues. The CDR3 sequence: CAISPPPLRSSYEQYF. CDR3 DNA sequence: TGTGCCATCAGTCCACCACCTTTGCGGTCCTCCTACGAGCAGTACTTC.

The table lists this clone with many counts. The chain uses TRBV5-6 and TRBJ1-2; D remains ambiguous. CDR1 is SGHDT and CDR2 is YYEEEE in the germline V gene. The V and J ends lost 1 base and 4 bases respectively, with 11 bases between them. This CDR3 region has 14 residues. As DNA, the CDR3 is TGTGCCAGCAGCTTGATCTTCCCCCTCTATGGCTACACCTTC. It yields the protein CASSLIFPLYGYTF.

In its sample, this clone was seen many times. The chain uses TRBV7-2 and TRBJ2-5, with TRBD2 identical over 9 bases. Per the germline V gene, CDR1 is SGHTA and CDR2 is FQGNSA. Trimming at V came to 3 bases and at J to 4 bases, leaving 3 bases not matched to a gene. The CDR3 extends over 14 amino acids. The CDR3 loop is CASSFSAGGETQYF. The CDR3 DNA reads as TGTGCCAGCAGCTTCTCAGCGGGAGGAGAGACCCAGTACTTC.

As to this clone: A read error may produce the germline difference seen at one junction end. The chain recombines TRBV6-1 with TRBJ2-2; 8 positions agree with TRBD1. Germline V lookup: CDR1 MNHNS, CDR2 SASEGT. The CDR3 totals 17 residues. The CDR3 sequence: CASSRYHQMGQTGERFF. CDR3 nucleotides: TGTGCCAGCAGTCGATATCACCAAATGGGACAGACAGGGGAGCGGTTTTTT.

This clone was observed many times. The CDR3 DNA reads as TGCAGTGCTAGAACCGGGCCTACACAGAATGAAGCTTTCTTT. Translated: CSARTGPTQNEAFF. The rearrangement links TRBV20-1 to TRBJ1-1, with D unclear. The CDR3 consists of 14 residues. The germline CDR1 and CDR2 sequences are DFQATT and SNEGSKA (reference sequence). The V gene lost 2 bases and the J gene lost 7 bases, with 17 bases spanning the gap.

This clone was observed many times. The J gene is TRBJ2-2, the V gene TRBV5-1; D gene unclear. V shed 0 bases and J shed 4 bases, with 13 bases lying between them. This CDR3 is 16 amino acids long. CDR1 and CDR2 (germline): SGHRS, YFSETQ. The CDR3 region is CASSLVRRSGTGELFF. The CDR3 region has the DNA TGCGCCAGCAGCTTGGTTCGGCGCTCGGGCACCGGGGAGCTGTTTTTT.

This clone was found many times. The chain links TRBV19 to TRBJ2-1; D unclear. CDR1 is LNHDA, CDR2 SQIVND, per germline (reference sequence). V shed 5 bases and J shed 7 bases, with 18 bases lying between them. CDR3 size: 15 residues. This CDR3 is CASSLQWTLGNEQFF. CDR3 DNA sequence: TGTGCCAGTAGTTTACAGTGGACCTTGGGGAATGAGCAGTTCTTC.

In this sample, this clone turned up many times. The chain joins TRBV10-1 to TRBJ2-5; D may correspond to TRBD1 or TRBD2 (5 bases each). CDR1 WNHNN and CDR2 SYGVQD come from the germline V gene (reference sequence). Trimming removed 3 bases from V and 5 bases from J, with 13 bases in between. The CDR3 spans 14 residues. The CDR3 region is CASSDPGRGETQYF. The DNA of the CDR3 is TGCGCCAGCAGTGATCCAGGGAGAGGGGAGACCCAGTACTTC.

Comment on this clone: A clone one base away is much larger, so this may be a read error. V and J are TRBV4-1 and TRBJ2-1, with 12 bases lining up with TRBD2. CDR3 length equals 18 residues. J was trimmed by 13 bases and V by 3 bases; bases with no gene match: 19. Looked up from germline, CDR1 is MGHRA and CDR2 is YSYEKL. This chain's CDR3 is CASSQELTSGSFGETQFF. The CDR3 bases are TGCGCCAGCAGCCAGGAATTGACTAGCGGGAGTTTCGGAGAGACCCAGTTCTTC.

The sample holds many counts of this clone. The chain uses TRBV7-6 and TRBJ2-7; maybe TRBD1 (5 bases). The germline V gene has CDR1 SGHVS and CDR2 FNYEAQ. The CDR3 runs to 17 residues. V was trimmed by 6 bases and J by 2 bases, leaving 23 bases between them. The CDR3 region has the DNA TGTGCCAGCAGTTATTCCCCACTGGACACGGAGCCCTACGAGCAGTACTTC. Protein sequence: CASSYSPLDTEPYEQYF.

This clone was counted only a few times. Because the CDR3 is missing its conserved closing phenylalanine or tryptophan, this is likely a read error. The DNA is omitted, as the CDR3 cannot be located on it reliably, and the CDR3 follows TCRdb's listing. CDR3 sequence: CASIPSGRASQYNEHYL. The rearrangement joins TRBV6-1 to TRBJ2-7; the DNA was not used to check the table's D call, TRBD2. The CDR3 length is 17 residues, termini included. Per the germline V gene, CDR1 is MNHNS and CDR2 is SASEGT.

Ten or more counts support this clone. The rearrangement joins TRBV20-1 to TRBJ2-7, with 9 bases that match TRBD1. The CDR3 runs 13 residues. Germline trimming cut 6 bases from V and 4 bases from J; bases unmatched to any gene: 7. Germline V gene sequence: CDR1 DFQATT, CDR2 SNEGSKA (reference sequence). The CDR3 loop is CSAATGTGYEQYF. The CDR3 nucleotides read TGCAGTGCCGCAACCGGGACAGGGTACGAGCAGTACTTC.

This clone is classed as medium-sized. The chain uses TRBV27 and TRBJ2-5; D may be TRBD2 (6 bases). This CDR3 region has 16 residues. Trimming shortened V by 5 bases and J by 4 bases, and 20 bases separated the two germline ends. CDR1 and CDR2 (germline): MNHEY, SMNVEV (reference sequence). Here the CDR3 DNA reads TGTGCCAGCAGTCCCACCCCTTCGGACTACGGAGAGACCCAGTACTTC. Its protein product is CASSPTPSDYGETQYF.

The rearrangement links TRBV12-3 or TRBV12-4 to TRBJ1-2; D uncertain. The V gene lost 3 bases and the J gene lost 4 bases, with 9 bases spanning the gap. CDR3 size: 13 residues. This CDR3 reads CASSLVGGYGYTF. The CDR3 DNA reads TGTGCCAGCAGTTTGGTCGGCGGCTATGGCTACACCTTC.

The table lists this clone with many counts. The chain couples TRBV20-1 to TRBJ1-3; D is uncertain. This CDR3 is 14 amino acids long. V was pared by 0 bases and J by 4 bases, with 10 bases between. Germline CDR1 reads DFQATT; CDR2 reads SNEGSKA (reference sequence). The CDR3 protein is CSARENGPGNTIYF. Written as DNA, the CDR3 is TGCAGTGCTAGAGAGAACGGACCAGGAAACACCATATATTTT.

This clone was counted ten times or more. The CDR3 nucleotides read TGTGCCAGCAGGGACAGCGGAGTAGGTTGGGAACTGTTTTTT. Amino acid sequence: CASRDSGVGWELFF. The J gene is TRBJ1-4, the V gene TRBV2, with a weak D call TRBD1 (6 bases). V lost 6 bases and J 12 bases, leaving 20 bases between the germline ends. The CDR3 runs 14 residues. Germline V gives CDR1 SNHLY, CDR2 FYNNEI. Combining the CDR3 with reference TRBV2 and TRBJ1-4 gives the whole variable domain EPEVTQTPSHQVTQMGQEVILRCVPISNHLYFYWYRQILGQKVEFLVSFYNNEISEKSEIFDDQFSVERPDGSNFTLKIRSTKLEDSAMYFCASRDSGVGWELFFGSGTQLSVL.

As regards this clone: Germline is not matched at one junction end, which may reflect a read error. The CDR3 is CASKETGTWAYERYF. In DNA, the CDR3 is TGTGCCAGCAAGGAGACAGGGACATGGGCCTACGAGCGGTACTTC. The J gene is TRBJ2-7, the V gene TRBV2, with TRBD1 identical over 7 bases. Germline CDR1 SNHLY, CDR2 FYNNEI. The CDR3 has 15 residues. The whole variable domain, remainder taken from reference TRBV2 and TRBJ2-7, is EPEVTQTPSHQVTQMGQEVILRCVPISNHLYFYWYRQILGQKVEFLVSFYNNEISEKSEIFDDQFSVERPDGSNFTLKIRSTKLEDSAMYFCASKETGTWAYERYFGPGTRLTVT.

In this sample, this clone turned up many times. The V and J genes are TRBV9 and TRBJ2-5; 13 bases map to TRBD2. CDR1 SGDLS and CDR2 YYNGEE come from the germline V gene. CDR3 length: 15 residues. Losses at the gene ends were 3 bases for V and 2 bases for J; bases not matched to a gene: 1. CDR3 sequence: CASSAGLAGQETQYF. In DNA, the CDR3 is TGTGCCAGCAGCGCGGGACTAGCGGGGCAAGAGACCCAGTACTTC.